This T cell receptor beta chain is from a study of blood T cell repertoires in COVID-19. Overall study: Acute and convalescent COVID-19 samples came from the United States, Italy and Spain. The analysed material was cDNA or gDNA that came from T cells, B-cell-depleted T cells, or PBMCs.

Losses at the gene ends were 5 bases for V and 4 bases for J; bases not matched to a gene: 5. The CDR3 is made up of 15 amino acids. CDR1 SGHAT and CDR2 FQNNGV come from the germline V gene. Per the original methods: Estimated nucleated cell counts came from reference gene primer amplification. Clones were sequenced by immunoSEQ multiplex PCR, and TCRdb holds only the in-frame ones, with some missing. The DNA was the basis for D and trimming; V, J and clone size are from that table. The data show hundreds of thousands of clones, 85% seen once. The source is a woman between 18 and 29 years old with acute or convalescent COVID-19. The chain joins TRBV11-2 to TRBJ1-4, with 9 bases matching TRBD1. Material for sequencing was peripheral blood. The CDR3 region has the DNA TGTGCCAGCAGCCTTAGACAGGGGGGTAATGAAAAACTGTTTTTT. It yields the protein CASSLRQGGNEKLFF.